These 31 T cell receptor beta chains were all obtained from the same sample, sequenced in a study of T cell responses to AZD1222 COVID-19 vaccine. The protocol was immunoSEQ multiplex PCR, while the TCRdb copy is restricted to in-frame clones and leaves out a portion. Of about 120,000 clones listed, 86% were seen once; the top ten hold less than 3.5%. Sequenced material: peripheral blood, taken 28 days after the second AZD1222 dose. The receptors come from an adult who received the AZD1222 COVID-19 vaccine.

V gene TRBV30 combines with J gene TRBJ1-6; 7 bases are a match to TRBD1. CDR3 length: 13 residues. Germline V gives CDR1 GTSNPN, CDR2 SVGIG (reference sequence). The V gene end was trimmed by 5 bases and the J gene end by 9 bases; junction bases not matched to a gene: 7. The CDR3 DNA follows: TGTGCCTGGGACCTCGACAGGGCTTCACCCCTCCACTTT. Residues: CAWDLDRASPLHF. The full variable domain, its missing parts supplied by reference TRBV30 and TRBJ1-6, is SQTIHQWPATLVQPVGSPLSLECTVEGTSNPNLYWYRQAAGRGLQLLFYSVGIGQISSEVPQNLSASRPQDRQFILSSKKLLLSDSGFYLCAWDLDRASPLHFGNGTRLTVT.

The rearrangement links TRBV28 to TRBJ1-6; maybe TRBD1 (6 bases). V lost 4 bases and J 13 bases, leaving 23 bases between the germline ends. CDR1 MDHEN and CDR2 SYDVKM come from the germline V gene. The CDR3 totals 16 residues. CDR3 sequence reads: CASSSLGGGHAAPLHF. CDR3 sequence (DNA): TGTGCCAGCAGTTCCCTAGGGGGGGGCCACGCGGCGCCCCTCCACTTT.

The chain joins TRBV7-8 to TRBJ2-2; D could derive from TRBD1 or TRBD2 (5 bases each). V was trimmed by 4 bases and J by 2 bases, leaving 14 bases between them. CDR3 length: 16 residues. From germline, CDR1 is SGHVS and CDR2 FQNEAQ. The CDR3 sequence: CASSSGREINTGELFF. The CDR3, as DNA: TGTGCCAGCAGCTCGGGACGGGAAATAAACACCGGGGAGCTGTTTTTT.

The chain links TRBV11-2 to TRBJ2-7; maybe TRBD2 (6 bases). V was clipped by 5 bases and J by 2 bases, with 13 bases between them. This CDR3 contains 14 residues. CDR1 and CDR2 from the germline V gene are SGHAT and FQNNGV. The CDR3 DNA is TGTGCCAGCAGCCGGGGGATCCGAACCTACGAGCAGTACTTC. The encoded protein is CASSRGIRTYEQYF.

This rearrangement joins TRBV6-5 to TRBJ1-5; maybe TRBD1 (5 bases). The V gene lost 1 base and the J gene lost 7 bases, with 11 bases spanning the gap. Germline assignment: CDR1 MNHEY and CDR2 SVGAGI. The CDR3 spans 14 residues. In nucleotides, the CDR3 is TGTGCCAGCAGTTACTTCCAGGGAAAGCAGCCCCAGCATTTT. As protein: CASSYFQGKQPQHF.

Concerning this clone: This may come from a read error, since a much larger clone is one base off. The V gene is TRBV7-8, the J gene TRBJ1-5; D unclear. The CDR3 is 13 amino acids. Germline CDR1 reads SGHVS; CDR2 reads FQNEAQ. V dropped 0 bases and J dropped 6 bases, with 6 bases sitting between them. The CDR3 is CASSLARGQPQHF. CDR3 bases: TGTGCCAGCAGCTTAGCACGGGGTCAGCCCCAGCATTTT.

This clone was recorded only once. The chain carries TRBV7-6 and TRBJ1-5, with no clear D. V lost 2 bases and J 0 bases, leaving 8 bases between the germline ends. The germline V gene has CDR1 SGHVS and CDR2 FNYEAQ. The CDR3 runs to 15 residues. CDR3 bases: TGTGCCAGCAGCTTATCCGCCAATAGCAATCAGCCCCAGCATTTT. Residues: CASSLSANSNQPQHF.

The rearrangement links TRBV10-1 to TRBJ1-1; tentatively, D is TRBD1 (5 bases). The germline V gene encodes CDR1 WNHNN and CDR2 SYGVQD (reference sequence). The CDR3 has 12 residues. Trimming took off 9 bases at V and 5 bases at J, with 13 bases between the two ends. CDR3 protein: CARPGGETEAFF. As DNA, the CDR3 is TGCGCCAGACCGGGAGGGGAGACTGAAGCTTTCTTT.

This chain uses TRBV4-3 with TRBJ2-1; D is perhaps TRBD1 or TRBD2 (7 bases each). The V end was cut by 4 bases, the J end by 5 bases, with 18 bases between. The CDR3 has 16 amino acids. Germline V CDR1 and CDR2: LGHNA, YSLEER. CDR3 protein: CASSLLATGSDNEQFF. CDR3 DNA sequence: TGCGCCAGCAGCCTACTAGCGACAGGGTCGGACAATGAGCAGTTCTTC.

This chain connects TRBV5-1 to TRBJ1-2, with D possibly matching TRBD1 (6 bases). Germline CDR1 is SGHRS and CDR2 is YFSETQ. Trimming took 3 bases from V and 4 from J, leaving 19 bases between them. This CDR3 region has 16 residues. CDR3 protein: CASSSTEGGPLYGYTF. The CDR3 coding sequence is TGCGCCAGCAGCTCCACAGAGGGGGGTCCTCTCTATGGCTACACCTTC.

This clone has only one observation. The rearrangement uses TRBV29-1 and TRBJ2-1, with 15 bases matching TRBD2. In germline, CDR1 is SQVTM, CDR2 ANQGSEA. CDR3 length: 17 residues. The V gene end was trimmed by 6 bases and the J gene end by 0 bases; junction bases not matched to a gene: 6. The CDR3 spells CSVGTSGGTSSYNEQFF. For the CDR3, the DNA is TGCAGCGTAGGGACTAGCGGGGGGACTAGCTCCTACAATGAGCAGTTCTTC.

The chain recombines TRBV6-2 or TRBV6-3 with TRBJ2-1, with TRBD2 matching 14 bases. Germline V gene lookup returns CDR1 MNHEY and CDR2 SVGEGT. This CDR3 is built from 19 residues. With 1 base clipped from V and 4 bases from J, the junction kept 9 bases outside the gene matches. CDR3 residues: CASSYLWTSGGSRYNEQFF. CDR3 DNA sequence: TGTGCCAGCAGTTACTTGTGGACTAGCGGGGGGTCCCGATACAATGAGCAGTTCTTC.

The rearrangement joins TRBV6-5 to TRBJ1-6; D unresolved. V shed 6 bases and J shed 6 bases, with 9 bases lying between them. The CDR3 sequence is 13 residues long. CDR1 is MNHEY and CDR2 is SVGAGI in the germline V gene. CDR3 in DNA: TGTGCCAGCAGCAGGAACAGTAATTCACCCCTCCACTTT. This sequence encodes CASSRNSNSPLHF.

This clone showed up just once. The chain combines TRBV9 with TRBJ2-7; 7 nucleotides match TRBD2. The CDR3 sequence is 16 residues long. Trimming took 3 bases from V and 2 from J; bases not matched to a gene: 11. CDR1 SGDLS and CDR2 YYNGEE come from the germline V gene. The CDR3 sequence: CASSDGAGWGTYEQYF. CDR3 nucleotide sequence: TGTGCCAGCAGCGACGGAGCGGGGTGGGGCACCTACGAGCAGTACTTC.

This rearrangement joins TRBV13 to TRBJ1-1, with 10 bases lining up with TRBD1. With V trimmed by 8 bases and J by 3 bases, 18 bases remained unmatched. This CDR3 contains 18 residues. From germline, CDR1 is PRHDT and CDR2 FYEKMQ (reference sequence). This CDR3 is CASGRTGGKFGGDTEAFF. CDR3 DNA: TGTGCCAGCGGCAGGACAGGGGGAAAGTTCGGAGGAGACACTGAAGCTTTCTTT. The variable domain in full, with the rest retrieved from reference TRBV13 and TRBJ1-1, is AAGVIQSPRHLIKEKRETATLKCYPIPRHDTVYWYQQGPGQDPQFLISFYEKMQSDKGSIPDRFSAQQFSDYHSELNMSSLELGDSALYFCASGRTGGKFGGDTEAFFGQGTRLTVV.

V gene TRBV27 combines with J gene TRBJ1-1; D is possibly TRBD1 (5 bases). V lost 2 bases and J 0 bases, leaving 13 bases between the germline ends. Germline CDR1 is MNHEY and CDR2 is SMNVEV (reference sequence). This CDR3 region has 16 residues. The CDR3 coding sequence is TGTGCCAGCAGTTTAGGGTTTAACAGGCTGAACACTGAAGCTTTCTTT. It translates to CASSLGFNRLNTEAFF.

The rearrangement links TRBV19 to TRBJ1-1, with 7 bases lining up with TRBD1. V lost 5 bases and J lost 1; bases outside the gene matches: 4. CDR1 and CDR2 from the germline V gene are LNHDA and SQIVND (reference sequence). The CDR3 sequence is 14 residues long. Here the CDR3 reads CASSAWTGNTEAFF. CDR3 coding DNA: TGTGCCAGTAGTGCATGGACAGGGAACACTGAAGCTTTCTTT. The variable domain in full, completed from reference TRBV19 and TRBJ1-1, reads DGGITQSPKYLFRKEGQNVTLSCEQNLNHDAMYWYRQDPGQGLRLIYYSQIVNDFQKGDIAEGYSVSREKKESFPLTVTSAQKNPTAFYLCASSAWTGNTEAFFGQGTRLTVV.

The chain couples TRBV11-3 to TRBJ2-1, with 7 bases identical to TRBD1. Germline CDR1 reads SGHNT; CDR2 reads YENEEA. V shed 0 bases, J shed 3 bases, and the junction held 2 bases outside the gene matches. The CDR3 runs 15 residues. The CDR3 reads CASSLDGTVYNEQFF. In nucleotides, the CDR3 is TGTGCCAGCAGCTTAGATGGGACAGTCTACAATGAGCAGTTCTTC.

The chain uses TRBV5-1 and TRBJ1-5, with 11 nucleotides matching TRBD1. CDR1 SGHRS and CDR2 YFSETQ come from the germline V gene. The CDR3 runs 15 residues. V dropped 4 bases and J dropped 6; count of bases not matched to a gene: 6. The CDR3 bases are TGCGCCAGCAGCCCCGGACAGGGGGCAGGTCAGCCCCAGCATTTT. Residues: CASSPGQGAGQPQHF.

The J gene is TRBJ2-1, the V gene TRBV15; 9 nucleotides agree with TRBD1. The CDR3 length is 16 residues. V was pared by 1 base and J by 5 bases, with 6 bases of the junction left unmatched. CDR1 is LNHNV and CDR2 is YYDKDF in the germline V gene (reference sequence). The CDR3 DNA sequence: TGTGCCACCAGCAGAGGGGTGGGACAGGGAAACAATGAGCAGTTCTTC. It codes for CATSRGVGQGNNEQFF.

This clone was seen only once. The V gene is TRBV10-1, the J gene TRBJ2-2, with 7 bases aligning to TRBD2. Germline lookup yields CDR1 WNHNN and CDR2 SYGVQD (reference sequence). The CDR3 is 18 amino acids. The J segment lost 3 bases and the V segment lost 2 bases, leaving 12 bases of the junction unmatched. The CDR3 DNA sequence: TGCGCCAGCAGTGAGGCCTCCGGAGCGGGGCCCTACACCGGGGAGCTGTTTTTT. It specifies CASSEASGAGPYTGELFF.

The V and J genes are TRBV24-1 and TRBJ2-7; D not resolved. The CDR3 runs 12 residues. With 4 bases removed from V and 8 bases from J, the gap between germline ends came to 11 bases. Per germline, CDR1 KGHDR and CDR2 SFDVKD. The CDR3 sequence: CATSETGVQQYF. CDR3 bases: TGTGCCACCAGTGAGACCGGAGTCCAGCAGTACTTC.

The chain carries TRBV19 and TRBJ2-2, with a possible D match to TRBD1 (5 bases). The CDR3 contains 16 residues. Germline V gene lookup returns CDR1 LNHDA and CDR2 SQIVND (reference sequence). Trimming removed 7 bases from V and 1 base from J, with 16 bases in between. CDR3 sequence reads: CASIPGHSMNTGELFF. The CDR3 DNA reads as TGTGCCAGTATCCCTGGACACTCTATGAACACCGGGGAGCTGTTTTTT.

The chain employs TRBV6-6 and TRBJ1-5, with a weak D call TRBD1 (5 bases). The germline gives CDR1 MNHNY, CDR2 SVGAGI (reference sequence). Trimming cost V 7 bases and J 9 bases, with 16 bases left between them. CDR3 length: 13 amino acids. CDR3 loop: CASTNGGGGPQHF. DNA of the CDR3: TGTGCCAGCACCAACGGGGGGGGAGGGCCCCAGCATTTT.

This rearrangement joins TRBV2 to TRBJ2-3; 8 nucleotides align to TRBD2. CDR1 is SNHLY and CDR2 is FYNNEI in the germline V gene. The CDR3 loop spans 14 amino acids. The junction had 9 bases not matched to a gene; V was cut back by 8 bases and J by 5 bases. The CDR3 DNA reads TGTGCCAGCGACCGGAGCGGGGGTGGAGATACGCAGTATTTT. Amino acid sequence: CASDRSGGGDTQYF.

The chain employs TRBV19 and TRBJ2-4, with 14 bases that match TRBD2. This CDR3 spans 17 amino acids. With 5 bases clipped from V and 4 bases from J, the junction kept 7 bases outside the gene matches. Germline V lookup: CDR1 LNHDA, CDR2 SQIVND (reference sequence). The CDR3 bases are TGTGCCAGTAGTCCCACCGGGACTAGCGGGGGTAAAAACATTCAGTACTTC. Translation: CASSPTGTSGGKNIQYF.

The V gene is TRBV19, the J gene TRBJ2-7; 7 bases are shared with TRBD1. The V gene end was trimmed by 10 bases and the J gene end by 0 bases; junction bases not matched to a gene: 3. The CDR3 runs 12 residues. The germline V gene has CDR1 LNHDA and CDR2 SQIVND (reference sequence). The CDR3 here is CATGTASYEQYF. The CDR3 coding sequence is TGTGCCACCGGGACAGCCTCCTACGAGCAGTACTTC.

The V gene is TRBV6-5, the J gene TRBJ1-1; 7 positions match TRBD1. With 2 bases clipped from V and 5 bases from J, the junction kept 8 bases outside the gene matches. Per the germline V gene, CDR1 is MNHEY and CDR2 is SVGAGI. The CDR3 has 15 amino acids. The CDR3 protein is CASSYGDRVGTEAFF. DNA of the CDR3: TGTGCCAGCAGTTACGGAGACAGGGTGGGAACTGAAGCTTTCTTT.

The V and J genes are TRBV24-1 and TRBJ1-5, with 10 bases fitting TRBD1. The CDR3 loop spans 14 amino acids. V was clipped by 5 bases and J by 4 bases; unmatched bases: 1. Germline lookup yields CDR1 KGHDR and CDR2 SFDVKD. CDR3 sequence (DNA): TGTGCCACCAGTGGGACAGGGGGAAATCAGCCCCAGCATTTT. The encoded protein is CATSGTGGNQPQHF.

The chain links TRBV5-1 to TRBJ2-7; D remains unclear. V dropped 2 bases and J dropped 1 base, with 13 bases sitting between them. The germline CDR1 and CDR2 sequences are SGHRS and YFSETQ. The CDR3 length is 15 residues. The DNA of the CDR3 is TGCGCCAGCAGCTTACTTTTTGGACGGTCCTACGAGCAGTACTTC. Its translation: CASSLLFGRSYEQYF.

This clone has ten or more counts. Other DNA sequences in the sample encode the same CDR3. The gene calls are TRBV9 and TRBJ2-5, with D tentatively TRBD1 (5 bases). Germline assignment: CDR1 SGDLS and CDR2 YYNGEE. This CDR3 region has 13 residues. Trimming shortened V by 0 bases and J by 3 bases, and 6 bases separated the two germline ends. CDR3 loop: CASSVAREETQYF. CDR3 sequence (DNA): TGTGCCAGCAGCGTAGCCAGGGAAGAGACCCAGTACTTC.